These 26 T cell receptor beta chains share one sample of origin, sequenced in a study of cytotoxic CD8 clonotypes in ibrutinib-treated CLL. This table comes from immunoSEQ multiplex PCR, and its TCRdb copy is limited to in-frame clones, with some not included. The sample has approximately 150,000 clones, approximately 80% seen once. This specimen was PBMCs, taken after 24 months of ibrutinib treatment. The source is a human donor with chronic lymphocytic leukemia.

The chain recombines TRBV4-1 with TRBJ1-5; D remains unclear. Germline V gene data show CDR1 as MGHRA and CDR2 as YSYEKL. V lost 1 base, J lost 6 bases, and 10 bases lay in between. The CDR3 covers 14 residues. CDR3 sequence reads: CASSQGFGGQPQHF. CDR3 in DNA: TGCGCCAGCAGCCAAGGCTTTGGTGGTCAGCCCCAGCATTTT.

The CDR3 coding sequence is TGTGCCAGCTCCGAGGGCCGACTAACATACAATGAGCAGTTCTTC. It encodes CASSEGRLTYNEQFF. The chain combines TRBV7-6 with TRBJ2-1; perhaps TRBD2 as D (5 bases). Trimming removed 8 bases at V and 4 bases at J, with 18 bases between. The CDR3 consists of 15 residues. Germline loops: CDR1 SGHVS, CDR2 FNYEAQ.

The rearrangement links TRBV30 to TRBJ2-7; TRBD1 aligns across 12 bases. V shed 5 bases, J shed 4 bases, and the junction held 24 bases outside the gene matches. The CDR3 has 20 amino acids. CDR1 and CDR2 (germline): GTSNPN, SVGIG (reference sequence). The CDR3 DNA reads as TGTGCCTGGGGCTCGAGACCGGGACAGGGGGCTAACCGGTATTTTTACGAGCAGTACTTC. Protein sequence: CAWGSRPGQGANRYFYEQYF.

There are a few counts of this clone. The chain has TRBV6-6 and TRBJ2-7, with 14 nucleotides matching TRBD2. With 6 bases clipped from V and 3 bases from J, the junction kept 4 bases outside the gene matches. Germline lookup yields CDR1 MNHNY and CDR2 SVGAGI (reference sequence). This CDR3 comprises 15 residues. CDR3 coding DNA: TGTGCCAGCAGGGGGACTAGCGGGAGCGGCTACGAGCAGTACTTC. Translated, it gives CASRGTSGSGYEQYF.

This clone was detected a few times. The V and J genes are TRBV18 and TRBJ1-1; D gene unclear. This CDR3 is 13 amino acids long. CDR1 KGHSH and CDR2 LQKENI come from the germline V gene. Trimming removed 4 bases at V and 1 base at J, with 7 bases between. The chain's CDR3 is CASSQTENTEAFF. CDR3 nucleotides: TGTGCCAGCTCACAGACGGAGAACACTGAAGCTTTCTTT.

The chain couples TRBV30 to TRBJ1-3, with a tentative D call TRBD1 (6 bases). Looked up from germline, CDR1 is GTSNPN and CDR2 is SVGIG (reference sequence). V was pared by 5 bases and J by 1 base, with 9 bases between. CDR3 length: 13 residues. The CDR3, as DNA: TGTGCCTGGGACAGGACTTCTGGAAACACCATATATTTT. It translates to CAWDRTSGNTIYF.

This chain links TRBV28 with TRBJ2-5; D tentatively fits TRBD1 or TRBD2 (5 bases each). The germline V and J ends were trimmed by 5 bases and 1 base, with 14 bases remaining between them. This CDR3 contains 15 residues. CDR1 and CDR2 from the germline V gene are MDHEN and SYDVKM. The CDR3 here is CASSRSGTGQETQYF. The CDR3 region has the DNA TGTGCCAGCAGTCGCTCGGGGACGGGCCAAGAGACCCAGTACTTC.

The J gene is TRBJ2-1, the V gene TRBV4-2; 11 bases agree with TRBD2. Losses at the gene ends were 3 bases for V and 4 bases for J; bases not matched to a gene: 5. The CDR3 covers 16 residues. Germline V gives CDR1 LGHNA, CDR2 YNFKEQ. The CDR3 loop reads CASSQVGTSGYNEQFF. CDR3 sequence (DNA): TGTGCCAGCAGCCAGGTCGGGACTAGCGGATACAATGAGCAGTTCTTC.

The chain recombines TRBV6-1 with TRBJ1-2, with unresolved D. In germline, CDR1 is MNHNS, CDR2 SASEGT. This CDR3 is built from 15 residues. The V gene lost 2 bases and the J gene lost 4 bases, with 14 bases spanning the gap. This CDR3 reads CASSEFGEVGYGYTF. The CDR3 DNA follows: TGTGCCAGCAGTGAATTCGGGGAAGTGGGCTATGGCTACACCTTC.

V and J are TRBV7-3 and TRBJ1-5; TRBD1 aligns across 7 bases. CDR3 length: 15 residues. The V segment lost 5 bases and the J segment 4 bases; nucleotides outside the gene matches: 8. The germline gives CDR1 SGHTA, CDR2 FQGTGA. Here the CDR3 reads CASSASGTANQPQHF. CDR3 coding DNA: TGTGCCAGCAGCGCGTCGGGGACAGCTAATCAGCCCCAGCATTTT.

This sequence joins TRBV10-2 and TRBJ2-3; D is possibly TRBD1 or TRBD2 (5 bases each). Germline loops: CDR1 WSHSY, CDR2 SAAADI. V lost 10 bases, J lost 0 bases, and 14 bases lay in between. The CDR3 extends over 14 amino acids. CDR3 sequence reads: CATVGVSSTDTQYF. Here the CDR3 DNA reads TGCGCCACCGTGGGGGTCTCTAGCACAGATACGCAGTATTTT.

The rearrangement joins TRBV6-1 to TRBJ2-2, with 8 bases matching TRBD1. V lost 4 bases to trimming and J lost 3 bases; unmatched junction nucleotides: 7. The CDR3 spans 16 residues. Germline lookup yields CDR1 MNHNS and CDR2 SASEGT. CDR3 in DNA: TGTGCCAGCAGTGCCCGACAGGGGATTTACACCGGGGAGCTGTTTTTT. This encodes CASSARQGIYTGELFF.

The gene calls are TRBV6-1 and TRBJ1-1; no reliable D call. The CDR3 totals 15 residues. Germline-derived CDR1 and CDR2 are MNHNS and SASEGT. The V gene lost 2 bases and the J gene lost 4 bases, with 14 bases spanning the gap. The DNA of the CDR3 is TGTGCCAGCAGTGAATTAAAGGGCGATGGCACTGAAGCTTTCTTT. Protein: CASSELKGDGTEAFF.

This chain uses TRBV7-6 with TRBJ1-4; weak D call: TRBD1 (5 bases). The CDR3 totals 14 residues. Per germline, CDR1 SGHVS and CDR2 FNYEAQ. Trimming took off 4 bases at V and 13 bases at J, with 19 bases between the two ends. The CDR3 coding sequence is TGTGCCAGCAGCTCAGGAAATTCCCGTCAGGGACTGTTTTTT. Residues: CASSSGNSRQGLFF.

The chain joins TRBV6-5 to TRBJ2-7, with TRBD1 identical over 7 bases. The CDR3 is 15 residues long. CDR1 is MNHEY, CDR2 SVGAGI, per germline. V lost 5 bases, J lost 4 bases, and 11 bases stayed unmatched. CDR3: CASSQIRTGTYEQYF. In DNA, the CDR3 is TGTGCCAGCAGTCAAATTCGGACAGGAACATACGAGCAGTACTTC.

The chain recombines TRBV7-6 with TRBJ1-1; TRBD1 agrees at 7 bases. In germline, CDR1 is SGHVS, CDR2 FNYEAQ. CDR3 size: 14 residues. The junction had 2 bases not matched to a gene; V was cut back by 4 bases and J by 0 bases. The CDR3 DNA sequence: TGTGCCAGCAGCTCCGGGACAGTGAACACTGAAGCTTTCTTT. Translating gives CASSSGTVNTEAFF.

This chain joins TRBV9 and TRBJ2-3; 8 bases fit TRBD1. CDR1 is SGDLS and CDR2 is YYNGEE in the germline V gene. The CDR3 sequence is 15 residues long. V shed 3 bases, J shed 4 bases, and the junction held 7 bases outside the gene matches. DNA for the CDR3: TGTGCCAGCAGCGCTTCAGGGGGCTGGGCAGATACGCAGTATTTT. Residues: CASSASGGWADTQYF.

The rearrangement links TRBV19 to TRBJ1-5, with 9 bases lining up with TRBD1. The trim removed 1 base at V and 2 bases at J, leaving 9 bases unmatched. CDR1 LNHDA and CDR2 SQIVND come from the germline V gene (reference sequence). This CDR3 is 18 amino acids long. CDR3 residues: CASSIAGTGREGNQPQHF. The DNA of the CDR3 is TGTGCCAGTAGTATAGCCGGGACAGGGAGGGAAGGCAATCAGCCCCAGCATTTT.

The chain recombines TRBV9 with TRBJ2-7; 7 bases align to TRBD2. The CDR3 consists of 15 residues. Germline V gene data show CDR1 as SGDLS and CDR2 as YYNGEE. Trimming removed 2 bases from V and 2 bases from J; junction bases left unmatched: 7. The CDR3 loop reads CASSVDAGAAYEQYF. CDR3 sequence (DNA): TGTGCCAGCAGCGTGGATGCGGGAGCCGCCTACGAGCAGTACTTC.

The chain uses TRBV2 and TRBJ2-1; the D is unclear. Trimming took 6 bases from V and 5 from J, leaving 14 bases between them. CDR1 SNHLY and CDR2 FYNNEI come from the germline V gene. CDR3 length: 14 amino acids. This chain's CDR3 is CASRGWGPDNEQFF. In nucleotides, the CDR3 is TGTGCCAGCAGGGGTTGGGGTCCCGACAATGAGCAGTTCTTC.

The J gene is TRBJ2-7, the V gene TRBV6-5, with 7 bases fitting TRBD1. With V trimmed by 2 bases and J by 6 bases, 7 bases remained unmatched. The length of the CDR3 is 14 residues. Germline assignment: CDR1 MNHEY and CDR2 SVGAGI. CDR3: CASSYRQGVSEQYF. The CDR3 bases are TGTGCCAGCAGTTACAGGCAGGGGGTTAGCGAGCAGTACTTC.

The chain combines TRBV18 with TRBJ1-2; 12 bases fit TRBD1. CDR1 KGHSH and CDR2 LQKENI come from the germline V gene. The CDR3 is made up of 15 amino acids. The junction had 1 base not matched to a gene; V was cut back by 2 bases and J by 3 bases. The CDR3 loop is CASSPGTGGDYGYTF. CDR3 nucleotide sequence: TGTGCCAGCTCACCAGGGACAGGGGGCGACTATGGCTACACCTTC.

The V and J genes are TRBV25-1 and TRBJ1-2; D uncertain. This CDR3 comprises 14 residues. V was clipped by 5 bases and J by 0 bases, with 10 bases between them. Looked up from germline, CDR1 is MGHDK and CDR2 is SYGVNS. CDR3 region: CASSPSGANYGYTF. The CDR3 DNA reads as TGTGCCAGCAGTCCGTCCGGAGCTAACTATGGCTACACCTTC.

CDR3 residues: CASSQGLAESDRAQYF. CDR3 in DNA: TGCGCCAGCAGCCAGGGACTAGCGGAGTCAGACAGGGCGCAGTATTTT. The chain uses TRBV4-1 and TRBJ2-3, with 11 bases that match TRBD2. Germline V lookup: CDR1 MGHRA, CDR2 YSYEKL. The ends lost 3 bases at V and 10 bases at J; junction bases unmatched: 12. The CDR3 has 16 amino acids.

The rearrangement links TRBV2 to TRBJ1-4; D possibly corresponds to TRBD1 (5 bases). Germline CDR1 and CDR2: SNHLY and FYNNEI. This CDR3 spans 14 amino acids. V was trimmed by 7 bases and J by 4 bases, leaving 13 bases between them. The CDR3 coding sequence is TGTGCCAGCACTCCGGGACTCCTTAATGAAAAACTGTTTTTT. Translation: CASTPGLLNEKLFF.

CDR3 sequence (DNA): TGTGCCAGCAGCTTGGCGGGGGCTGGAACTGAAGCTTTCTTT. Residues: CASSLAGAGTEAFF. The chain combines TRBV5-8 with TRBJ1-1; D is possibly TRBD1 (6 bases). The V gene's germline CDR1 is SGHTS and CDR2 YDEGEE. The CDR3 spans 14 residues. V was shortened by 0 bases and J by 5 bases, with 11 bases between the two germline ends.